The 8 T cell receptor beta chains below were found in one sample sequenced in a study of cytomegalovirus exposure and HLA in healthy donors. 13 Jbeta primers and 60 Vbeta primers were used for the PCR. Generated by immunoSEQ multiplex PCR, the TCRdb table keeps only in-frame clones and is missing some. The sample includes a few hundred thousand clones, 65% to 80% of them seen just once. Sample: PBMCs. The receptor set was obtained from a man aged 40-49 years in good health and CMV-seronegative.

V usage is TRBV5-1 and J usage is TRBJ2-2; TRBD1 is a possible D gene (7 bases). The V end lost 4 bases, the J end lost 3 bases, and 25 bases lay between the germline ends. From germline, CDR1 is SGHRS and CDR2 YFSETQ. This CDR3 spans 19 amino acids. CDR3 coding DNA: TGCGCCAGCAGCCGGACTAACAGGGGCGAAGGTCCATACACCGGGGAGCTGTTTTTT. Translation: CASSRTNRGEGPYTGELFF. The full variable domain, completed using reference TRBV5-1 and TRBJ2-2, is KAGVTQTPRYLIKTRGQQVTLSCSPISGHRSVSWYQQTPGQGLQFLFEYFSETQRNKGNFPGRFSGRQFSNSRSEMNVSTLELGDSALYLCASSRTNRGEGPYTGELFFGEGSRLTVL.

This clone was seen just once. This CDR3 is CASSWGHGNTEAFF. The CDR3 region has the DNA TGTGCCAGCAGCTGGGGACACGGAAACACTGAAGCTTTCTTT. The chain recombines TRBV5-4 with TRBJ1-1; TRBD1 might be the D (6 bases). The ends were cut back, 3 bases at V and 2 bases at J, with 11 bases in the middle. CDR1 is SGHNT, CDR2 YYREEE, per germline (reference sequence). The CDR3 has 14 amino acids.

The chain has TRBV2 and TRBJ2-5; a possible D gene is TRBD2 (5 bases). Germline CDR1 SNHLY, CDR2 FYNNEI. CDR3 size: 15 residues. V lost 3 bases to trimming and J lost 5 bases, with 16 bases between them. The CDR3 reads CASSEGTGGWETQYF. CDR3 bases: TGTGCCAGCAGTGAGGGCACCGGAGGATGGGAGACCCAGTACTTC.

This rearrangement joins TRBV11-2 to TRBJ1-1; 7 bases line up with TRBD1. Trimming cost V 3 bases and J 0 bases; bases outside gene matches: 4. This CDR3 region has 15 residues. CDR1 is SGHAT and CDR2 is FQNNGV in the germline V gene. CDR3 sequence reads: CASSLTGWMNTEAFF. The CDR3 DNA reads TGTGCCAGCAGCTTGACAGGGTGGATGAACACTGAAGCTTTCTTT.

This clone was observed a handful of times. The chain links TRBV19 to TRBJ1-5; D is possibly TRBD1 (5 bases). The CDR3 extends over 14 amino acids. CDR1 and CDR2 (germline): LNHDA, SQIVND (reference sequence). The V and J ends lost 4 bases and 2 bases respectively, with 9 bases between them. The CDR3 nucleotides are TGTGCCAGTAGTAAGGGACTGGGCAATCAGCCCCAGCATTTT. It encodes CASSKGLGNQPQHF.

This sequence joins TRBV6-1 and TRBJ2-7; 10 nucleotides line up with TRBD2. Germline CDR1 and CDR2: MNHNS and SASEGT. V shed 7 bases, J shed 5 bases, and the junction held 8 bases outside the gene matches. This CDR3 comprises 14 residues. The CDR3 DNA is TGTGCCAGCAAAATTAGCGGGAGGAACGACGAGCAGTACTTC. Amino acids: CASKISGRNDEQYF.

For this clone: This could be a read error, since a much larger clone is one nucleotide away. The chain has TRBV6-5 and TRBJ2-3; 16 nucleotides match TRBD2. Germline lookup yields CDR1 MNHEY and CDR2 SVGAGI. CDR3 length equals 15 residues. J was trimmed by 4 bases and V by 5 bases; bases with no gene match: 0. In nucleotides, the CDR3 is TGTGCCAGCAGTGGGACTAGCGGGGGGGCAGATACGCAGTATTTT. Translating gives CASSGTSGGADTQYF.

The rearrangement links TRBV5-5 to TRBJ1-1; TRBD1 might be the D (6 bases). The CDR3 runs to 14 residues. CDR1 SGHKS and CDR2 YYEKEE come from the germline V gene (reference sequence). Trimming left V 0 bases short and J 7 bases short, with 13 bases between. The CDR3 sequence: CASSLGTAAIEAFF. The CDR3 DNA sequence: TGTGCCAGCAGCTTGGGGACAGCGGCAATTGAAGCTTTCTTT. Drawing the rest from reference TRBV5-5 and TRBJ1-1, the complete variable domain is DAGVTQSPTHLIKTRGQQVTLRCSPISGHKSVSWYQQVLGQGPQFIFQYYEKEERGRGNFPDRFSARQFPNYSSELNVNALLLGDSALYLCASSLGTAAIEAFFGQGTRLTVV.